This T cell receptor (beta chain) was captured in a study of T cell responses to AZD1222 COVID-19 vaccine. Notes on the study in general: Baseline antibody screening turned up just five to seven seropositive AZD1222 recipients. Repertoires were obtained solely post-peak T cell response.

Turning to this clone: Antigen specificity is unknown.

Profiling relied on immunoSEQ multiplex PCR, and the TCRdb table lists in-frame clones only, not all of them. The sample holds about 120,000 clones, around 88% seen once. Germline lookup yields CDR1 SGHRS and CDR2 YFSETQ. There are 16 residues in the CDR3. V trimming: 0 bases; J trimming: 6 bases; junction bases outside the gene matches: 5. J is TRBJ2-2 and V is TRBV5-1; TRBD2 matches at 10 bases. The sequence came from an adult in good health. The sample consisted of peripheral blood, taken on day 0 of MenACWY control vaccination. The CDR3, as DNA: TGCGCCAGCAGCTTGGGGCTAGCGGGAGTATCCGGGGAGCTGTTTTTT. Translation: CASSLGLAGVSGELFF.